This T cell receptor (beta chain) was sequenced for a study of regulatory T cells in long-lasting Graves disease. This clonotype was observed at least ten times. The V segment lost 1 base and the J segment 7 bases; nucleotides outside the gene matches: 8. This CDR3 has 15 amino acids. Germline V gives CDR1 DFQATT, CDR2 SNEGSKA (reference sequence). Arm-PCR of CDR3 regions with iRepertoire HTBI primers generated TCR beta libraries. MiXCR, applied by TCRdb to the multiplex PCR reads, yields one record per CDR3 protein. This table has 450,000 to 650,000 distinct CDR3 sequences, about 16% appearing once. Documented time point: newly diagnosed GD, antithyroid drugs for less than 3 months. RNA from PBMCs was the source of the TCR library. These data were also reused for a study on T cells in Graves' hyperthyroidism and ophthalmopathy.

V usage is TRBV20-1 and J usage is TRBJ2-1; the match to TRBD2 covers 9 bases. The sequences come from peripheral blood mononuclear cells (PBMCs), collected at new diagnosis, from a patient treated with antithyroid drugs. This TCR came from a woman in her forties or fifties with Graves disease. CDR3 nucleotide sequence: TGCAGTGCTAGAGTGGGTAGCGGGGGAGGGAATGAGCAGTTCTTC. This translates into CSARVGSGGGNEQFF.